Each of the 15 T cell receptor beta chains below was sequenced from the same sample in a study of spatial heterogeneity in lung cancer. Time point meaning: sample taken at primary tumor resection. Which antigens these TCRs recognize remains unknown. TCRdb re-derived calls from the 5' RACE reads in MiXCR, one entry per CDR3 protein. The sample lists about 4,000 distinct CDR3 sequences, about 5.5% occurring once. Study-wide results and caveats: Within tumors, counts of expanded alpha and beta TCRs tracked tumor mutation counts.

Sequencing was performed on lung tumor tissue, taken at surgery. Every receptor here comes from a male donor with early-stage non-small cell lung cancer.

Judged by abundance, this clonotype is medium-sized. The V and J genes are TRBV28 and TRBJ1-6, with 9 bases identical to TRBD1. Germline CDR1 is MDHEN and CDR2 is SYDVKM. With 3 bases clipped from V and 7 bases from J, the junction kept 4 bases outside the gene matches. The CDR3 has 15 residues. For the CDR3, the DNA is TGTGCCAGCAGTTTTTTTGGGACAGGGAATTCACCCCTCCACTTT. Residues: CASSFFGTGNSPLHF.

This clonotype counts as medium-sized. This chain's CDR3 is CASSFPAGENTEAFF. The CDR3, as DNA: TGTGCCAGCAGCTTTCCGGCAGGGGAAAACACTGAAGCTTTCTTT. V and J are TRBV5-4 and TRBJ1-1, with D possibly being TRBD1 (6 bases). V dropped 2 bases and J dropped 2 bases, with 13 bases sitting between them. The CDR3 has 15 amino acids. Germline lookup yields CDR1 SGHNT and CDR2 YYREEE (reference sequence).

This clonotype is classed as medium-sized. The DNA of the CDR3 is TGTGCCAGCAGTCAAAATATCGGGGATACGCAGTATTTT. This gives the protein CASSQNIGDTQYF. This sequence joins TRBV28 and TRBJ2-3; D unresolved. Trimming removed 5 bases from V and 6 bases from J, with 12 bases in between. The length of the CDR3 is 13 residues. CDR1 and CDR2 from the germline V gene are MDHEN and SYDVKM.

This clonotype is categorized as medium-sized. The chain uses TRBV9 and TRBJ2-7; weak D call: TRBD2 (5 bases). The V end was cut by 3 bases, the J end by 5 bases, with 15 bases between. The CDR3 is 14 residues long. CDR1 is SGDLS, CDR2 YYNGEE, per germline. CDR3 sequence reads: CASSGGVFGDEQYF. CDR3 in DNA: TGTGCCAGCAGCGGTGGTGTTTTCGGGGACGAGCAGTACTTC.

By proportion, this clonotype is medium-sized. The rearrangement links TRBV28 to TRBJ2-6; D perhaps matches TRBD2 (6 bases). Trimming took 6 bases from V and 0 from J, leaving 15 bases between them. The CDR3 extends over 17 amino acids. Germline V gene lookup returns CDR1 MDHEN and CDR2 SYDVKM. CDR3 loop: CASSEGTSSSGANVLTF. The CDR3 nucleotides read TGTGCCAGCAGCGAAGGGACTTCGAGCTCTGGGGCCAACGTCCTGACTTTC.

By its share, this clonotype is medium-sized. The chain is built from TRBV24-1 and TRBJ2-1; D is unclear. The length of the CDR3 is 16 residues. Germline loops: CDR1 KGHDR, CDR2 SFDVKD. The V gene lost 0 bases and the J gene lost 0 bases, with 8 bases spanning the gap. CDR3 region: CATSDLVSSSYNEQFF. The CDR3 DNA follows: TGTGCCACCAGTGATTTGGTCAGTAGCTCCTACAATGAGCAGTTCTTC.

This clonotype is large. The gene calls are TRBV6-6 and TRBJ1-5; D not certain. Germline V lookup: CDR1 MNHNY, CDR2 SVGAGI (reference sequence). The CDR3 is 15 residues long. V dropped 5 bases and J dropped 2 bases, with 13 bases sitting between them. The CDR3 protein is CASSEGREGNQPQHF. CDR3 DNA sequence: TGTGCCAGCAGTGAAGGACGGGAGGGCAATCAGCCCCAGCATTTT.

By its share, this clonotype is medium-sized. This chain uses TRBV29-1 with TRBJ1-1, with 9 bases fitting TRBD1. This CDR3 is 13 amino acids long. The germline V gene has CDR1 SQVTM and CDR2 ANQGSEA. Trimming at V came to 6 bases and at J to 7 bases, leaving 9 bases not matched to a gene. The CDR3 loop is CSVASTGGNEAFF. CDR3 sequence (DNA): TGCAGCGTCGCCAGTACAGGGGGCAATGAAGCTTTCTTT.

By its share, this clonotype is medium-sized. CDR3 in DNA: TGTGCCAGCAGCCCTAGGGGGGTTAGCACAGATACGCAGTATTTT. Protein product: CASSPRGVSTDTQYF. The chain carries TRBV7-9 and TRBJ2-3; perhaps D is TRBD1 or TRBD2 (6 bases each). Looked up from germline, CDR1 is SEHNR and CDR2 is FQNEAQ (reference sequence). V lost 5 bases and J 0 bases, leaving 12 bases between the germline ends. CDR3 length: 15 residues.

In its sample, this clonotype is medium-sized (0.01 to 0.1%). The chain couples TRBV6-1 to TRBJ2-7; 8 positions match TRBD1. The CDR3 runs to 14 residues. Germline CDR1 MNHNS, CDR2 SASEGT. J gave up 2 bases and V 3 bases, and 3 bases lay outside the gene matches. CDR3 in DNA: TGTGCCAGCAGTGAGATGGGACAGGCCTACGAGCAGTACTTC. Translated: CASSEMGQAYEQYF.

The V call is TRBV5-1, the J call TRBJ2-2, with TRBD1 as a possible D gene (5 bases). This CDR3 is built from 14 residues. Per germline, CDR1 SGHRS and CDR2 YFSETQ. Trimming stripped 3 bases from V and 8 bases from J, with 14 bases between. The CDR3 DNA reads TGCGCCAGCAGCTCCCAGGGCAGGGTGGGGGAGCTGTTTTTT. This codes for CASSSQGRVGELFF.

This clonotype counts as medium-sized. The chain employs TRBV4-2 and TRBJ1-2; possibly TRBD1 for D (5 bases). The V gene lost 0 bases and the J gene lost 3 bases, with 11 bases spanning the gap. The CDR3 sequence is 15 residues long. The germline V gene encodes CDR1 LGHNA and CDR2 YNFKEQ. This chain's CDR3 is CASSQDSGTDYGYTF. The CDR3 region has the DNA TGTGCCAGCAGCCAAGACTCAGGGACGGACTATGGCTACACCTTC.

This clonotype was detected ten times or more. The chain recombines TRBV19 with TRBJ2-3; TRBD2 might be the D (6 bases). The CDR3 extends over 17 amino acids. CDR1 and CDR2 (germline): LNHDA, SQIVND (reference sequence). The V gene lost 7 bases and the J gene lost 0 bases, with 20 bases spanning the gap. CDR3 loop: CASTHSVAGRSTDTQYF. The CDR3 bases are TGTGCCAGTACTCATTCTGTGGCGGGACGGAGCACAGATACGCAGTATTTT.

This clonotype was seen ten or more times. The J gene is TRBJ2-5, the V gene TRBV6-2 or TRBV6-3; D is unclear. Trimming removed 0 bases from V and 7 bases from J, with 12 bases in between. Germline CDR1 MNHEY, CDR2 SVGEGT. This CDR3 is 14 amino acids long. The CDR3: CASSYSNALRTQYF. Written as DNA, the CDR3 is TGTGCCAGCAGTTACTCGAATGCACTTCGGACCCAGTACTTC.

This clonotype is labeled medium-sized (0.01 to 0.1%). This chain joins TRBV7-2 and TRBJ2-2; 9 bases fit TRBD2. The CDR3 is 14 residues long. J was trimmed by 5 bases and V by 2 bases; bases with no gene match: 0. Per germline, CDR1 SGHTA and CDR2 FQGNSA. The CDR3 DNA sequence: TGTGCCAGCAGCTTACTAGCGGGGACCGGGGAGCTGTTTTTT. Protein sequence: CASSLLAGTGELFF.